Listed here are 4 T cell receptor beta chains from one sample, sequenced in a study of blood T cells in healthy people across ages. Next came a second PCR, run for about 6 to 12 cycles, which used a sample-barcoded 5' primer along with a J-beta primer mix. TCRdb re-called the 5' RACE reads through MiXCR, storing one row per CDR3 protein. This table holds just over 1 million distinct CDR3 sequences, roughly 45% found once. What was sequenced was blood. The receptors originated from a woman aged 60-75 years in good health.

This chain uses TRBV7-2 with TRBJ1-2, with D uncertain. V dropped 2 bases and J dropped 4 bases, with 11 bases sitting between them. The germline V gene has CDR1 SGHTA and CDR2 FQGNSA. The CDR3 covers 14 residues. The CDR3 here is CASSLPRKSYGYTF. The CDR3 DNA reads TGTGCCAGCAGCTTACCCAGAAAAAGCTATGGCTACACCTTC.

This clonotype showed up many times. The chain employs TRBV27 and TRBJ2-7; D unclear. V was trimmed by 6 bases and J by 3 bases, leaving 12 bases between them. The CDR3 is made up of 13 amino acids. CDR1 and CDR2 from the germline V gene are MNHEY and SMNVEV (reference sequence). The CDR3 loop reads CASSLELGYEQYF. CDR3 in DNA: TGTGCCAGCAGCTTAGAGCTAGGCTACGAGCAGTACTTC.

This clonotype occurred a few times. The V call is TRBV24-1, the J call TRBJ2-1; the D call may be TRBD1 or TRBD2 (5 bases each). V was cut by 3 bases and J by 4 bases, with 18 bases left in between. Germline lookup yields CDR1 KGHDR and CDR2 SFDVKD. This CDR3 region has 17 residues. The CDR3 loop is CATSDKKSRDGYNEQFF. CDR3 nucleotides: TGTGCCACCAGTGATAAAAAGTCCCGGGACGGGTACAATGAGCAGTTCTTC.

The CDR3 sequence: CASSYGTSGGSQYF. The CDR3 bases are TGTGCCAGCAGTTACGGGACTAGCGGTGGTTCGCAGTATTTT. V is TRBV6-2 or TRBV6-3 and J is TRBJ2-3; TRBD2 matches 11 bases. This CDR3 region has 14 residues. V was pared by 2 bases and J by 10 bases, with 5 bases of the junction left unmatched. Germline V gene sequence: CDR1 MNHEY, CDR2 SVGEGT.